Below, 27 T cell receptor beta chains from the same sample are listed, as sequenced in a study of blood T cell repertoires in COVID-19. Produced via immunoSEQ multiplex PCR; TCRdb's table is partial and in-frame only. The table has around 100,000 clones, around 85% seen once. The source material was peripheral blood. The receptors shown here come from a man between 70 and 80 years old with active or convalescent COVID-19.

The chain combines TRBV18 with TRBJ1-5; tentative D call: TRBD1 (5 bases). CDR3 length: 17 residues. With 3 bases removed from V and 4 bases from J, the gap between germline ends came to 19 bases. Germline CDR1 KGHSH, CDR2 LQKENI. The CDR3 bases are TGTGCCAGCTCACCGGAAAGGGTGACAGCTTCGAATCAGCCCCAGCATTTT. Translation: CASSPERVTASNQPQHF.

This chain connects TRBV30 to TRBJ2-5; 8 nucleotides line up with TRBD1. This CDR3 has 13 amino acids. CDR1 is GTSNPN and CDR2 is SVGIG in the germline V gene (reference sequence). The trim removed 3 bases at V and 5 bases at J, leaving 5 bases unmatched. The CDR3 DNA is TGTGCCTGGAGGCAGGGGGCGGATGAGACCCAGTACTTC. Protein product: CAWRQGADETQYF. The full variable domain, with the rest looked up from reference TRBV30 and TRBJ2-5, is SQTIHQWPATLVQPVGSPLSLECTVEGTSNPNLYWYRQAAGRGLQLLFYSVGIGQISSEVPQNLSASRPQDRQFILSSKKLLLSDSGFYLCAWRQGADETQYFGPGTRLLVL.

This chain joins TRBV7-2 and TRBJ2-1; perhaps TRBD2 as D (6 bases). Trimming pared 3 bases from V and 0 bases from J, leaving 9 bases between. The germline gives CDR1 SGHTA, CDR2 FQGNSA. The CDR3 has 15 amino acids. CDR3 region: CASSFYGSSYNEQFF. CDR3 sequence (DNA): TGTGCCAGCAGCTTCTACGGGAGCTCCTACAATGAGCAGTTCTTC.

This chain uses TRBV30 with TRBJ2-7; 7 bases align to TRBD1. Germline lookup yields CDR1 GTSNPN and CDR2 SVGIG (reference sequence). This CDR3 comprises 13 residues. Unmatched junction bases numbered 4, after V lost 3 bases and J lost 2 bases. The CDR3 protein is CAWSPDRTYEQYF. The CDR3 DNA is TGTGCCTGGAGCCCGGACAGGACCTACGAGCAGTACTTC. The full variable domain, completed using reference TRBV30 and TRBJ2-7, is SQTIHQWPATLVQPVGSPLSLECTVEGTSNPNLYWYRQAAGRGLQLLFYSVGIGQISSEVPQNLSASRPQDRQFILSSKKLLLSDSGFYLCAWSPDRTYEQYFGPGTRLTVT.

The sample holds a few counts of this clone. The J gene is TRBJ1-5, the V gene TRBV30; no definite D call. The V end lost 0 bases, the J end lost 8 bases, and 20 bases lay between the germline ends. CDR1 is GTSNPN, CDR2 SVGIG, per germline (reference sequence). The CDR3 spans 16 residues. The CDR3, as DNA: TGTGCCTGGAGTGTACTAGACACGGGCCCCGAAAAGCCCCAGCATTTT. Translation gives CAWSVLDTGPEKPQHF.

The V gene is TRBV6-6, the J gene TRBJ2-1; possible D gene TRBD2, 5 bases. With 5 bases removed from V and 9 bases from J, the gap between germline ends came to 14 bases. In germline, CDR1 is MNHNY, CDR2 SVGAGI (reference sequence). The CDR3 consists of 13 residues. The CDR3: CASSPALAGEQFF. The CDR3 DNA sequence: TGTGCCAGCAGTCCAGCCCTAGCCGGTGAGCAGTTCTTC.

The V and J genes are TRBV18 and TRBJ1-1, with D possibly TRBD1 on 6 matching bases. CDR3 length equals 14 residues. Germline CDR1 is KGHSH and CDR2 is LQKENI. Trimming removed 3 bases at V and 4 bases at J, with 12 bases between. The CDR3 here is CASSPTGTRTEAFF. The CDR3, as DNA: TGTGCCAGCTCACCTACAGGGACCCGCACTGAAGCTTTCTTT.

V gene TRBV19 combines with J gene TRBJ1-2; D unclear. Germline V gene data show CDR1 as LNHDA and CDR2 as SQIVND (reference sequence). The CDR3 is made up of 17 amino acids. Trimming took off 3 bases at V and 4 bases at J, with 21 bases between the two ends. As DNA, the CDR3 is TGTGCCAGTAGTATCAATGACGCGGAGTCAGCTCGCTATGGCTACACCTTC. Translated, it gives CASSINDAESARYGYTF.

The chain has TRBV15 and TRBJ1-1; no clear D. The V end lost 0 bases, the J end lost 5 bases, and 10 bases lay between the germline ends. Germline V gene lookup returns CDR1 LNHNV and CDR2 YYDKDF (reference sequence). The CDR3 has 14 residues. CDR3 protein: CATSRDGVNTEAFF. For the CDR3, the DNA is TGTGCCACCAGCAGAGATGGAGTTAATACTGAAGCTTTCTTT.

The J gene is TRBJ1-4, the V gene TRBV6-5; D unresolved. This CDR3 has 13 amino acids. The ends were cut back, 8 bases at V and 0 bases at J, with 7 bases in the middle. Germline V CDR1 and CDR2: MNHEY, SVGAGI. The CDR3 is CASRGSTNEKLFF. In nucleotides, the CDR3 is TGTGCCAGCCGAGGGTCAACTAATGAAAAACTGTTTTTT.

The CDR3 coding sequence is TGTGCCAGCAGTTTGACTAGCGAAAGGGACGAGCAGTACTTC. Its protein is CASSLTSERDEQYF. The chain joins TRBV6-6 to TRBJ2-7, with 8 bases identical to TRBD2. The CDR3 length is 14 residues. Germline values: CDR1 MNHNY, CDR2 SVGAGI (reference sequence). V lost 4 bases and J lost 5; bases outside the gene matches: 7.

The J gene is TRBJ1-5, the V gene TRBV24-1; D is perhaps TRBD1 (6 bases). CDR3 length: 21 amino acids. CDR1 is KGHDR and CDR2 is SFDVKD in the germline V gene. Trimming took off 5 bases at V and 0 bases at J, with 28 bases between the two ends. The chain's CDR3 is CATSAEGTGQTKIYSNQPQHF. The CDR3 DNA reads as TGTGCCACCAGTGCAGAGGGAACAGGGCAGACCAAAATTTATAGCAATCAGCCCCAGCATTTT.

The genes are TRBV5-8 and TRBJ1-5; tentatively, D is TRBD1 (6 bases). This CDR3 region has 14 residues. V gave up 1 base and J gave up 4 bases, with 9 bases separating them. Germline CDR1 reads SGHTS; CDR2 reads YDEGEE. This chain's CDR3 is CASSLRGANQPQHF. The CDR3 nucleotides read TGTGCCAGCAGCTTGCGGGGGGCAAATCAGCCCCAGCATTTT.

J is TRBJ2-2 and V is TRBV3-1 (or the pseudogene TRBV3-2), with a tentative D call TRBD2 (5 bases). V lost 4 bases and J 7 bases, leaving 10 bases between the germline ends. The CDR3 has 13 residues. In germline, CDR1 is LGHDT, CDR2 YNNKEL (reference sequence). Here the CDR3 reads CASSPRGNGELFF. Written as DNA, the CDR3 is TGTGCCAGCAGCCCCCGGGGAAACGGGGAGCTGTTTTTT.

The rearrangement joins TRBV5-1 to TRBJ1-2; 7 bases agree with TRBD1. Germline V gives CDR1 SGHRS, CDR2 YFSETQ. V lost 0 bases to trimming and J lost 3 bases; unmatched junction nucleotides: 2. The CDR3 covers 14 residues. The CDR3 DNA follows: TGCGCCAGCAGCTTGGGCGACAGGGACTATGGCTACACCTTC. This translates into CASSLGDRDYGYTF. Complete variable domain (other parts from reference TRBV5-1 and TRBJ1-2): KAGVTQTPRYLIKTRGQQVTLSCSPISGHRSVSWYQQTPGQGLQFLFEYFSETQRNKGNFPGRFSGRQFSNSRSEMNVSTLELGDSALYLCASSLGDRDYGYTFGSGTRLTVV.

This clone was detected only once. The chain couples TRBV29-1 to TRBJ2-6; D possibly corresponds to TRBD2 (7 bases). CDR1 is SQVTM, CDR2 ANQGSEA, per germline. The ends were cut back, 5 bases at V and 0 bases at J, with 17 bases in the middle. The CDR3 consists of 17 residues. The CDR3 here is CSVLWGGAASGANVLTF. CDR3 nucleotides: TGCAGCGTTCTTTGGGGGGGGGCCGCCTCTGGGGCCAACGTCCTGACTTTC.

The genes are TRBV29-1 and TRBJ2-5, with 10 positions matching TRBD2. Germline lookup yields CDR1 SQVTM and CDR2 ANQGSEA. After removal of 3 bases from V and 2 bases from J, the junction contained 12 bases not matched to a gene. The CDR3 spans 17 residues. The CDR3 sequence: CSVEVGLAGAPQETQYF. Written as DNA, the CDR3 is TGCAGCGTTGAGGTGGGGCTAGCGGGAGCCCCACAAGAGACCCAGTACTTC.

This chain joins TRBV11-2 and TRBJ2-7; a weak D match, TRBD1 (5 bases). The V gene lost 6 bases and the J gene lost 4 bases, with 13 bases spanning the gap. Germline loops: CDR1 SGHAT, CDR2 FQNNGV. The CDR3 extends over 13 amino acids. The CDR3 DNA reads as TGTGCCAGCAGTGTCAGCAGGGAATACGAGCAGTACTTC. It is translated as CASSVSREYEQYF.

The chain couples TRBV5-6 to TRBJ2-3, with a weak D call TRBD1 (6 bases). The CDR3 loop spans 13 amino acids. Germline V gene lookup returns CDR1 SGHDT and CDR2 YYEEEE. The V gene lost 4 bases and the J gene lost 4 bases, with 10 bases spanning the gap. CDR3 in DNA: TGTGCCAGCAGCCTCGACAGGTCAGATACGCAGTATTTT. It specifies CASSLDRSDTQYF. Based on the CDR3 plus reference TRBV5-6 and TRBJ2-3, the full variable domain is DAGVTQSPTHLIKTRGQQVTLRCSPKSGHDTVSWYQQALGQGPQFIFQYYEEEERQRGNFPDRFSGHQFPNYSSELNVNALLLGDSALYLCASSLDRSDTQYFGPGTRLTVL.

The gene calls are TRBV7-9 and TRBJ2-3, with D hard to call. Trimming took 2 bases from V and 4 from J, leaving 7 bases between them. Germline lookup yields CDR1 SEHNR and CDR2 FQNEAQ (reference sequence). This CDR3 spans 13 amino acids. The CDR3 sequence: CASSLNSADTQYF. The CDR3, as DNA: TGTGCCAGCAGCTTAAATTCAGCAGATACGCAGTATTTT.

The CDR3 spells CASSKEGDRHNQPQHF. The CDR3 nucleotides are TGTGCCAGCAGCAAAGAAGGAGACAGACACAATCAGCCCCAGCATTTT. V and J are TRBV21-1 and TRBJ1-5; the table's D call of TRBD1 was not tested on the DNA. TRBV21-1 is a pseudogene segment. The CDR3 totals 16 residues.

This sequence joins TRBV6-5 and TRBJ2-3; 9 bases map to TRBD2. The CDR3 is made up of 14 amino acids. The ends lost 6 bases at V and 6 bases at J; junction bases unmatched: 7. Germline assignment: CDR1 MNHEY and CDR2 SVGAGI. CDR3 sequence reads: CASSLAGSGDTQYF. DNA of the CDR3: TGTGCCAGCAGCCTAGCGGGGTCTGGCGATACGCAGTATTTT.

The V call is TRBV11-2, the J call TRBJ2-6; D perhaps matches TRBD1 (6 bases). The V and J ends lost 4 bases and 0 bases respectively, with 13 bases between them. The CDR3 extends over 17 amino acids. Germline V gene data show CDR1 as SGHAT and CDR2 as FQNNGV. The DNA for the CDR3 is TGTGCCAGCAGCTCCAGGGGCAGTGGCTCTGGGGCCAACGTCCTGACTTTC. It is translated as CASSSRGSGSGANVLTF.

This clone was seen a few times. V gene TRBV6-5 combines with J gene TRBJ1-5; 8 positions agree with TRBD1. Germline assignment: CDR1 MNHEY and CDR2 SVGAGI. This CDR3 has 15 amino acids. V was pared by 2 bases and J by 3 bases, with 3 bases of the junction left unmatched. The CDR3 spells CASSYGTGINQPQHF. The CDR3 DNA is TGTGCCAGCAGTTACGGGACAGGTATCAATCAGCCCCAGCATTTT.

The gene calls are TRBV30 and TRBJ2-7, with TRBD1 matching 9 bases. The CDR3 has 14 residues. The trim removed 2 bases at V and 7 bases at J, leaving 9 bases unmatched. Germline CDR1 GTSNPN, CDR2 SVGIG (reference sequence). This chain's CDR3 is CAWSPGTGKWEQYF. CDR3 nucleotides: TGTGCCTGGAGTCCGGGGACAGGGAAGTGGGAGCAGTACTTC.

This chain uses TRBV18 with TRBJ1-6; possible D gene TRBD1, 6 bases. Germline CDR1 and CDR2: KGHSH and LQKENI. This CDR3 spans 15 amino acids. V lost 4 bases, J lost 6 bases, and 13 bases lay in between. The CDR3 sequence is CASSLGQPPNSPLHF. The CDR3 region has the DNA TGTGCCAGCTCACTCGGACAGCCACCTAATTCACCCCTCCACTTT.

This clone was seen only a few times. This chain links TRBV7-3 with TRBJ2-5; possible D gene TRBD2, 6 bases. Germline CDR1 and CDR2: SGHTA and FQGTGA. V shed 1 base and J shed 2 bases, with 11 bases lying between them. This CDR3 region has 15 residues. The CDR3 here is CASSLNGGDQETQYF. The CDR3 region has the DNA TGTGCCAGCAGCTTAAATGGCGGGGATCAAGAGACCCAGTACTTC.